The present entry profiles one T cell receptor beta chain with its context. Sequencing was performed with immunoSEQ multiplex PCR; in TCRdb, only in-frame clones are kept and a portion is missing. The repertoire holds around 500,000 clones, with around nine tenths as singletons. This sample stems from a study of blood T cell repertoires in COVID-19. The germline CDR1 and CDR2 sequences are SGHVS and FNYEAQ. V lost 0 bases and J lost 5, with 10 bases in between. This CDR3 is built from 14 residues. This receptor was taken from a woman in her 40s who had recovered from COVID-19. Sequenced input: PBMCs or T cells enriched from blood (not recorded which). This chain uses TRBV7-6 with TRBJ2-5, with D possibly matching TRBD2 (6 bases). This chain's CDR3 is CASSLARRGETQYF. CDR3 DNA sequence: TGTGCCAGCAGCTTAGCGCGTCGGGGGGAGACCCAGTACTTC.